The 32 T cell receptor beta chains below come from one sample, sequenced in a study of blood T cells in healthy people across ages. Together with a sample-barcoded 5' primer, a J-beta primer mix was included in a second PCR lasting about 6 to 11 cycles. TCRdb ran MiXCR on the 5' RACE reads and lists one entry per CDR3 protein. The sample yields about 1,500,000 distinct CDR3 sequences, approximately 42% seen once. Sequenced input: blood. Receptor source: a woman younger than 30 in good health.

This chain uses TRBV2 with TRBJ1-2, with 7 bases fitting TRBD1. The trim removed 3 bases at V and 8 bases at J, leaving 9 bases unmatched. This CDR3 is 14 amino acids long. Germline values: CDR1 SNHLY, CDR2 FYNNEI. CDR3 region: CASSDPDRVRGYTF. CDR3 nucleotide sequence: TGTGCCAGCAGTGACCCCGACAGGGTGCGGGGCTACACCTTC.

The V and J genes are TRBV9 and TRBJ2-1; 10 bases line up with TRBD2. Germline-derived CDR1 and CDR2 are SGDLS and YYNGEE. The CDR3 spans 15 residues. Losses at the gene ends were 3 bases for V and 3 bases for J; bases not matched to a gene: 3. CDR3 coding DNA: TGTGCCAGCAGCGCGGGACTAGCGCACTACAATGAGCAGTTCTTC. Protein sequence: CASSAGLAHYNEQFF.

The chain uses TRBV11-2 and TRBJ2-3; TRBD2 is a possible D gene (7 bases). V was clipped by 3 bases and J by 2 bases, with 12 bases between them. Germline assignment: CDR1 SGHAT and CDR2 FQNNGV. This CDR3 comprises 15 residues. CDR3 sequence: CASSLGGGHTDTQYF. The CDR3 nucleotides are TGTGCCAGCAGCTTGGGCGGGGGACACACAGATACGCAGTATTTT.

This clonotype turned up a few times. J is TRBJ2-2 and V is TRBV11-2, with D tentatively TRBD2 (7 bases). The CDR3 has 16 amino acids. V shed 3 bases and J shed 6 bases, with 17 bases lying between them. Germline loops: CDR1 SGHAT, CDR2 FQNNGV. The CDR3, as DNA: TGTGCCAGCAGCTTTAGAGGCGGGGGCGGTTCCGGGGAGCTGTTTTTT. It yields the protein CASSFRGGGGSGELFF.

V and J are TRBV29-1 and TRBJ1-5; possibly TRBD1 for D (6 bases). The CDR3 consists of 13 residues. Germline assignment: CDR1 SQVTM and CDR2 ANQGSEA. The germline V and J ends were trimmed by 4 bases and 1 base, with 8 bases remaining between them. The CDR3 reads CSVGTASNQPQHF. CDR3 nucleotides: TGCAGCGTTGGGACAGCGAGCAATCAGCCCCAGCATTTT.

V usage is TRBV7-9 and J usage is TRBJ1-2; no clear D. The V end lost 2 bases, the J end lost 6 bases, and 10 bases lay between the germline ends. CDR1 and CDR2 (germline): SEHNR, FQNEAQ (reference sequence). CDR3 length: 13 amino acids. CDR3 in DNA: TGTGCCAGCAGCTTATATACCCCTCATGGCTACACCTTC. Encoded protein: CASSLYTPHGYTF.

This clonotype turned up a few times. V gene TRBV27 combines with J gene TRBJ2-5; no reliable D call. The better agreement between TRBJ2-7 and the DNA end casts doubt on the J call. Germline lookup yields CDR1 MNHEY and CDR2 SMNVEV (reference sequence). The CDR3 extends over 13 amino acids. The CDR3: CASSPLVTAEQYF. CDR3 DNA sequence: TGTGCCAGCAGTCCCCTCGTGACGGCCGAGCAGTACTTC.

J is TRBJ1-2 and V is TRBV9, with 7 positions matching TRBD1. The CDR3 has 13 amino acids. CDR1 is SGDLS, CDR2 YYNGEE, per germline. V shed 0 bases and J 4 bases; nucleotides not matched to a gene: 0. The CDR3 spells CASSVDRGYGYTF. As DNA, the CDR3 is TGTGCCAGCAGCGTAGACAGGGGCTATGGCTACACCTTC.

This clonotype was found a few times. The rearrangement links TRBV18 to TRBJ1-2; 10 nucleotides match TRBD1. This CDR3 has 16 amino acids. J gave up 4 bases and V 3 bases, and 8 bases lay outside the gene matches. CDR1 and CDR2 (germline): KGHSH, LQKENI. The CDR3 sequence is CASSPGQGGIFYGYTF. CDR3 DNA sequence: TGTGCCAGCTCACCCGGACAGGGGGGTATTTTCTATGGCTACACCTTC.

The chain combines TRBV29-1 with TRBJ2-4, with 7 bases that match TRBD2. The J call is doubtful: the DNA matches TRBJ2-7 better. Germline-derived CDR1 and CDR2 are SQVTM and ANQGSEA. The length of the CDR3 is 14 residues. In DNA form, the CDR3 reads TGCAGCGTTACTTACGGGGAGGGTCCCTACGAGCAGTACTTC. Its translation: CSVTYGEGPYEQYF.

This clonotype occurred a few times. The chain is built from TRBV28 and TRBJ2-1; unclear D gene. Germline CDR1 reads MDHEN; CDR2 reads SYDVKM. CDR3 length: 11 residues. V lost 4 bases to trimming and J lost 10 bases, with 8 bases between them. CDR3 residues: CASSSVREQFF. The CDR3 DNA reads TGTGCCAGCAGTTCAGTTAGAGAGCAGTTCTTC.

The table lists this clonotype with a few counts. V and J are TRBV12-3 or TRBV12-4 and TRBJ2-7, with D uncertain. This CDR3 comprises 12 residues. Trimming removed 5 bases at V and 4 bases at J, with 9 bases between. The CDR3 coding sequence is TGTGCCAGCAGTGGACCCCTGTACGAGCAGTACTTC. Translated: CASSGPLYEQYF.

V usage is TRBV28 and J usage is TRBJ1-2; TRBD1 might be the D (5 bases). The germline CDR1 and CDR2 sequences are MDHEN and SYDVKM. Trimming removed 10 bases at V and 5 bases at J, with 20 bases between. This CDR3 comprises 14 residues. The CDR3 here is CATLTQGEVYGYTF. CDR3 coding DNA: TGTGCCACCTTGACGCAGGGAGAGGTTTATGGCTACACCTTC.

This clonotype was found a few times. The chain combines TRBV4-1 with TRBJ2-1; D remains ambiguous. V shed 4 bases and J shed 5 bases, with 15 bases lying between them. Germline V gene lookup returns CDR1 MGHRA and CDR2 YSYEKL. The CDR3 covers 15 residues. CDR3 in amino acids: CASSPTPAPNNEQFF. CDR3 nucleotides: TGCGCCAGCAGCCCTACCCCGGCCCCCAACAATGAGCAGTTCTTC.

CDR3 sequence: CATSDFRDRGGNEQFF. The DNA for the CDR3 is TGTGCCACCAGTGATTTCCGGGACAGGGGGGGGAATGAGCAGTTCTTC. The chain links TRBV24-1 to TRBJ2-1; 11 bases map to TRBD1. This CDR3 is 16 amino acids long. The V segment lost 1 base and the J segment 7 bases; nucleotides outside the gene matches: 5. Germline values: CDR1 KGHDR, CDR2 SFDVKD.

The rearrangement uses TRBV5-1 and TRBJ2-3, with a tentative D call TRBD2 (7 bases). Trimming left V 6 bases short and J 0 bases short, with 14 bases between. From germline, CDR1 is SGHRS and CDR2 YFSETQ. This CDR3 has 15 amino acids. CDR3 sequence reads: CASIDGGRSTDTQYF. CDR3 bases: TGCGCCAGCATCGACGGGGGGCGAAGCACAGATACGCAGTATTTT. Filled out from reference TRBV5-1 and TRBJ2-3, the complete variable domain reads KAGVTQTPRYLIKTRGQQVTLSCSPISGHRSVSWYQQTPGQGLQFLFEYFSETQRNKGNFPGRFSGRQFSNSRSEMNVSTLELGDSALYLCASIDGGRSTDTQYFGPGTRLTVL.

This clonotype showed up just a few times. The V call is TRBV3-1, the J call TRBJ2-1; no firm D call. Germline CDR1 reads LGHDT; CDR2 reads YNNKEL (reference sequence). This CDR3 contains 14 residues. V was trimmed by 5 bases and J by 9 bases, leaving 17 bases between them. For the CDR3, the DNA is TGTGCCAGCAGCAGTGCCGCCTCCCAGGCTGAGCAGTTCTTC. Translated: CASSSAASQAEQFF.

J is TRBJ2-7 and V is TRBV4-1; 10 nucleotides align to TRBD1. The CDR3 loop spans 15 amino acids. The germline CDR1 and CDR2 sequences are MGHRA and YSYEKL. V dropped 4 bases and J dropped 6; count of bases not matched to a gene: 9. CDR3 sequence (DNA): TGCGCCAGCAGCCGCGGACAGGGGGGGTTTAGCGAGCAGTACTTC. Translating gives CASSRGQGGFSEQYF.

The chain recombines TRBV3-1 with TRBJ1-1; TRBD1 aligns across 9 bases. Germline CDR1 LGHDT, CDR2 YNNKEL (reference sequence). The CDR3 runs to 17 residues. With V trimmed by 3 bases and J by 5 bases, 13 bases remained unmatched. The CDR3 nucleotides are TGTGCCAGCAGCCATCCCATGAGCGGGACAGGGAAAACTGAAGCTTTCTTT. Protein: CASSHPMSGTGKTEAFF.

The chain has TRBV6-1 and TRBJ2-1; the D gene is possibly TRBD2 (6 bases). Germline CDR1 MNHNS, CDR2 SASEGT. The CDR3 runs 15 residues. V dropped 5 bases and J dropped 4 bases, with 15 bases sitting between them. The DNA for the CDR3 is TGTGCCAGCAGTCGAAGCGGGCGCGAGTACAATGAGCAGTTCTTC. It encodes CASSRSGREYNEQFF.

This clonotype was observed a single time. V and J are TRBV9 and TRBJ1-3; D might be TRBD1 (5 bases). This CDR3 is 13 amino acids long. Trimming took 4 bases from V and 8 from J, leaving 13 bases between them. Germline V lookup: CDR1 SGDLS, CDR2 YYNGEE. In nucleotides, the CDR3 is TGTGCCAGCAGCCCCAGCCTGGGGGACACCATATATTTT. Amino acid sequence: CASSPSLGDTIYF.

This chain links TRBV20-1 with TRBJ2-4, with 7 nucleotides matching TRBD2. J was trimmed by 0 bases and V by 6 bases; bases with no gene match: 8. CDR1 and CDR2 from the germline V gene are DFQATT and SNEGSKA (reference sequence). The CDR3 is 15 residues long. The CDR3 protein is CSAEVSGLAKNIQYF. CDR3 nucleotide sequence: TGCAGTGCCGAGGTTAGCGGGCTAGCCAAAAACATTCAGTACTTC.

This clonotype came up a few times. The gene calls are TRBV29-1 and TRBJ2-3, with TRBD2 matching over 11 bases. The J segment lost 2 bases and the V segment lost 0 bases, leaving 7 bases of the junction unmatched. Germline V gives CDR1 SQVTM, CDR2 ANQGSEA. This CDR3 spans 17 amino acids. This CDR3 reads CSVEERALAGVTDTQYF. The CDR3 DNA reads TGCAGCGTTGAAGAAAGGGCACTAGCGGGAGTCACAGATACGCAGTATTTT.

The chain joins TRBV5-1 to TRBJ2-3; TRBD2 aligns across 9 bases. The CDR3 spans 13 residues. With V trimmed by 7 bases and J by 2 bases, 2 bases remained unmatched. The germline CDR1 and CDR2 sequences are SGHRS and YFSETQ. The CDR3 loop is CASASGVTDTQYF. CDR3 in DNA: TGCGCCAGCGCTAGCGGGGTCACAGATACGCAGTATTTT.

The CDR3 region has the DNA TGCGCCAGCAGCTTGGACCCAGGTGTAAGCGAGCAGTACTTC. Amino acids: CASSLDPGVSEQYF. This rearrangement joins TRBV5-1 to TRBJ2-7, with D unresolved. Trimming removed 0 bases from V and 6 bases from J, with 13 bases in between. The CDR3 consists of 14 residues. Looked up from germline, CDR1 is SGHRS and CDR2 is YFSETQ. Combining the CDR3 with reference TRBV5-1 and TRBJ2-7 gives the whole variable domain KAGVTQTPRYLIKTRGQQVTLSCSPISGHRSVSWYQQTPGQGLQFLFEYFSETQRNKGNFPGRFSGRQFSNSRSEMNVSTLELGDSALYLCASSLDPGVSEQYFGPGTRLTVT.

In its sample, this clonotype was seen a few times. The genes are TRBV28 and TRBJ2-3; 8 bases are a match to TRBD2. This CDR3 comprises 15 residues. Looked up from germline, CDR1 is MDHEN and CDR2 is SYDVKM. Unmatched junction bases numbered 9, after V lost 5 bases and J lost 5 bases. The CDR3 sequence is CASSPPRGEGDTQYF. The CDR3 bases are TGTGCCAGCAGTCCGCCGCGGGGGGAGGGAGATACGCAGTATTTT.

The gene calls are TRBV7-3 and TRBJ1-5, with D unresolved. The CDR3 has 13 residues. Trimming stripped 8 bases from V and 0 bases from J, with 8 bases between. CDR1 and CDR2 (germline): SGHTA, FQGTGA. In nucleotides, the CDR3 is TGTGCCAGCGCCGTGGGTAGCAATCAGCCCCAGCATTTT. Its translation is CASAVGSNQPQHF.

The gene calls are TRBV11-2 and TRBJ2-5, with 8 nucleotides matching TRBD2. Trimming at V came to 7 bases and at J to 1 base, leaving 8 bases not matched to a gene. The CDR3 consists of 15 residues. Germline V gives CDR1 SGHAT, CDR2 FQNNGV. The CDR3 sequence is CASKEREGLQETQYF. CDR3 DNA sequence: TGTGCCAGCAAGGAACGGGAGGGTCTCCAAGAGACCCAGTACTTC.

This clonotype showed up just a few times. The CDR3 reads CSGWVNTEAFF. The CDR3 nucleotides read TGCAGTGGCTGGGTGAACACTGAAGCTTTCTTT. J is TRBJ1-1 and V is TRBV29-1; the D is unclear. This CDR3 contains 11 residues. Germline V gene data show CDR1 as SQVTM and CDR2 as ANQGSEA.

This clonotype was recorded once. The genes are TRBV7-9 and TRBJ2-3, with D possibly matching TRBD2 (7 bases). Germline V gene lookup returns CDR1 SEHNR and CDR2 FQNEAQ (reference sequence). The CDR3 covers 16 residues. Trimming removed 7 bases at V and 0 bases at J, with 17 bases between. The CDR3 DNA follows: TGTGCCAGCATCTTCATCGGGGGGCTTAGCACAGATACGCAGTATTTT. This encodes CASIFIGGLSTDTQYF.

V and J are TRBV14 and TRBJ2-4; TRBD2 is a possible D gene (5 bases). Trimming pared 1 base from V and 13 bases from J, leaving 14 bases between. The germline V gene encodes CDR1 SGHDN and CDR2 FVKESK. The CDR3 length is 13 residues. CDR3 residues: CASSQVDGKEQYF. In DNA, the CDR3 is TGTGCCAGCAGCCAAGTCGACGGGAAGGAGCAGTACTTC.

The table lists this clonotype with a few counts. The V call is TRBV7-8, the J call TRBJ2-3, with D possibly TRBD2 on 6 matching bases. The germline V gene encodes CDR1 SGHVS and CDR2 FQNEAQ. The CDR3 sequence is 17 residues long. Trimming left V 1 base short and J 2 bases short, with 16 bases between. CDR3 sequence reads: CASSLGGVRRITDTQYF. The CDR3 bases are TGTGCCAGCAGCTTAGGGGGGGTACGGCGCATCACAGATACGCAGTATTTT.